Listed here are 21 T cell receptor beta chains from one sample, sequenced in a study of early T cells in non-severe SARS-CoV-2 infection. TCRdb reprocessed the 5' RACE reads via MiXCR and lists one record per CDR3 protein. The repertoire holds about 85,000 distinct CDR3 sequences, with roughly an eighth as singletons. Sequences were obtained from whole blood. Receptor source: an adult who was a healthcare worker with PCR-confirmed SARS-CoV-2 infection or an uninfected control (not recorded which).

The chain combines TRBV4-1 with TRBJ1-5; unclear D gene. The CDR3 is 13 residues long. Trimming stripped 6 bases from V and 3 bases from J, with 9 bases between. CDR1 is MGHRA, CDR2 YSYEKL, per germline. The CDR3 DNA sequence: TGCGCCAGCAGTGAACGGTTCAATCAGCCCCAGCATTTT. Translation: CASSERFNQPQHF.

This clonotype was seen many times. J is TRBJ2-1 and V is TRBV11-2; 9 bases are a match to TRBD2. Germline V gene data show CDR1 as SGHAT and CDR2 as FQNNGV. CDR3 length equals 15 residues. Trimming cost V 2 bases and J 9 bases; bases outside gene matches: 8. CDR3 sequence reads: CASSLLREGRSEQFF. CDR3 bases: TGTGCCAGCAGCTTATTGCGGGAGGGCCGGAGTGAGCAGTTCTTC.

This clonotype was recorded a few times. The V call is TRBV19, the J call TRBJ2-2; D is possibly TRBD1 (6 bases). CDR1 and CDR2 (germline): LNHDA, SQIVND (reference sequence). The CDR3 is made up of 14 amino acids. V lost 5 bases and J lost 4, with 11 bases in between. The CDR3 is CASSPQGFTGELFF. The DNA for the CDR3 is TGTGCCAGTAGTCCACAGGGATTCACCGGGGAGCTGTTTTTT.

This clonotype was seen a few times. The chain combines TRBV7-9 with TRBJ1-6; a weak D match, TRBD1 (6 bases). The ends were cut back, 5 bases at V and 11 bases at J, with 16 bases in the middle. Germline V gene data show CDR1 as SEHNR and CDR2 as FQNEAQ (reference sequence). The CDR3 length is 14 residues. The CDR3 loop is CASSRRDMAAPLHF. In nucleotides, the CDR3 is TGTGCCAGCAGCCGCCGGGACATGGCCGCACCCCTCCACTTT.

This clonotype was counted between two and nine times. The chain couples TRBV7-9 to TRBJ2-3; 7 bases line up with TRBD2. CDR1 and CDR2 (germline): SEHNR, FQNEAQ (reference sequence). The CDR3 covers 16 residues. V was clipped by 4 bases and J by 0 bases; unmatched bases: 7. In nucleotides, the CDR3 is TGTGCCAGCAGCTCCGAGCGGGGCTGGAGCACAGATACGCAGTATTTT. Its translation: CASSSERGWSTDTQYF.

This clonotype was seen only a few times. The rearrangement links TRBV11-2 to TRBJ2-7, with 7 bases identical to TRBD1. CDR3 length equals 15 residues. Trimming at V came to 1 base and at J to 7 bases, leaving 10 bases not matched to a gene. Germline V gene data show CDR1 as SGHAT and CDR2 as FQNNGV. CDR3 DNA sequence: TGTGCCAGCAGCTTAGGGGGGACAGTTTTGAGGGAGCAGTACTTC. This sequence encodes CASSLGGTVLREQYF.

The rearrangement uses TRBV29-1 and TRBJ2-1; 7 bases align to TRBD2. The J segment lost 9 bases and the V segment lost 3 bases, leaving 8 bases of the junction unmatched. Germline CDR1 is SQVTM and CDR2 is ANQGSEA. This CDR3 comprises 13 residues. Written as DNA, the CDR3 is TGCAGCGTTGATAAGGCGGGGGATAGTGAGCAGTTCTTC. It is translated as CSVDKAGDSEQFF.

This clonotype was counted between two and nine times. V gene TRBV7-9 combines with J gene TRBJ2-2, with D possibly being TRBD1 or TRBD2 (5 bases each). V lost 5 bases and J lost 1, with 11 bases in between. Per germline, CDR1 SEHNR and CDR2 FQNEAQ (reference sequence). The CDR3 sequence is 15 residues long. CDR3 DNA sequence: TGTGCCAGCAGCCACCGGGACCGGAACACCGGGGAGCTGTTTTTT. It is translated as CASSHRDRNTGELFF.

In its sample, this clonotype was seen a few times. This chain uses TRBV20-1 with TRBJ2-2, with a possible D match to TRBD1 (6 bases). V was clipped by 6 bases and J by 3 bases, with 11 bases between them. The CDR3 has 13 residues. Germline V gives CDR1 DFQATT, CDR2 SNEGSKA (reference sequence). The CDR3 sequence is CSAWDMDTGELFF. The CDR3 DNA is TGCAGTGCGTGGGACATGGACACCGGGGAGCTGTTTTTT.

On this clonotype itself: A clone one base away is much larger, so this may be a read error. This rearrangement joins TRBV7-2 to TRBJ2-7; 9 positions match TRBD2. Germline V gene lookup returns CDR1 SGHTA and CDR2 FQGNSA. CDR3 length: 18 amino acids. The CDR3 bases are TGTGACAGCAGCTTCGCGTACGGGACTAGCAGTCGCTCCTACGAGCAGTACTTC. Residues: CDSSFAYGTSSRSYEQYF.

CDR3 sequence: CASSLEGHTSSYNEQFF. The CDR3 nucleotides are TGTGCCAGCAGCTTAGAGGGACATACGAGCTCCTACAATGAGCAGTTCTTC. The genes are TRBV11-2 and TRBJ2-1; weak D call: TRBD1 (6 bases). In germline, CDR1 is SGHAT, CDR2 FQNNGV. V shed 0 bases and J shed 0 bases, with 12 bases lying between them. This CDR3 has 17 residues.

DNA of the CDR3: TGCAGTGCTAGATACAGCGGGAGTACCTACGAGCAGTACTTC. Protein sequence: CSARYSGSTYEQYF. This chain links TRBV20-1 with TRBJ2-7; 8 bases agree with TRBD2. This CDR3 is built from 14 residues. The ends lost 2 bases at V and 2 bases at J; junction bases unmatched: 5. The V gene's germline CDR1 is DFQATT and CDR2 SNEGSKA (reference sequence).

In its sample, this clonotype was seen a few times. The chain links TRBV5-6 to TRBJ2-1; D is unresolved. V was cut by 0 bases and J by 0 bases, with 4 bases left in between. Germline V gives CDR1 SGHDT, CDR2 YYEEEE. CDR3 size: 14 residues. The CDR3 here is CASSLAGSYNEQFF. CDR3 sequence (DNA): TGTGCCAGCAGCTTGGCAGGCTCCTACAATGAGCAGTTCTTC. Based on the CDR3 plus reference TRBV5-6 and TRBJ2-1, the full variable domain is DAGVTQSPTHLIKTRGQQVTLRCSPKSGHDTVSWYQQALGQGPQFIFQYYEEEERQRGNFPDRFSGHQFPNYSSELNVNALLLGDSALYLCASSLAGSYNEQFFGPGTRLTVL.

This clonotype was seen many times. The DNA of the CDR3 is TGTGCCAGCAGCCCCCGACGCGAGCAGTACTTC. Its protein product is CASSPRREQYF. The chain joins TRBV11-2 to TRBJ2-7, with D unresolved. V was clipped by 5 bases and J by 6 bases, with 8 bases between them. CDR1 SGHAT and CDR2 FQNNGV come from the germline V gene. This CDR3 is 11 amino acids long.

This clonotype was counted ten times or more. The V gene is TRBV11-2, the J gene TRBJ2-7, with TRBD1 matching over 8 bases. The V and J ends lost 2 bases and 3 bases, in that order; junction bases with no gene match: 6. Per germline, CDR1 SGHAT and CDR2 FQNNGV. The CDR3 consists of 15 residues. CDR3 sequence: CASSLPTGEVYEQYF. The CDR3, as DNA: TGTGCCAGCAGCTTACCGACAGGGGAGGTCTACGAGCAGTACTTC.

This clonotype was counted between two and nine times. This chain uses TRBV7-6 with TRBJ1-5, with 7 bases fitting TRBD1. Trimming removed 5 bases from V and 4 bases from J; junction bases left unmatched: 5. This CDR3 region has 14 residues. The V gene's germline CDR1 is SGHVS and CDR2 FNYEAQ. CDR3: CASSNEGANQPQHF. CDR3 sequence (DNA): TGTGCCAGCAGCAATGAGGGGGCGAATCAGCCCCAGCATTTT.

A remark on this clonotype: It may be a read error: a sequence one base away is much more abundant. The gene calls are TRBV20-1 and TRBJ2-3; no definite D call. Germline CDR1 and CDR2: DFQATT and SNEGSKA (reference sequence). CDR3 length: 13 amino acids. For the CDR3, the DNA is TGCAGCCCCCCTAAATTGAGCATAGATACGCAGTATTTT. Translating it yields CSPPKLSIDTQYF.

Only a few counts were recorded for this clonotype. V and J are TRBV27 and TRBJ2-7, with D tentatively TRBD2 (5 bases). The CDR3 consists of 13 residues. From germline, CDR1 is MNHEY and CDR2 SMNVEV (reference sequence). Trimming left V 3 bases short and J 3 bases short, with 9 bases between. DNA of the CDR3: TGTGCCAGCAGTTTCTTCGGAGGCTACGAGCAGTACTTC. Its protein is CASSFFGGYEQYF.

This clonotype showed up just a few times. V usage is TRBV7-8 and J usage is TRBJ1-5, with D possibly matching TRBD1 (6 bases). Germline lookup yields CDR1 SGHVS and CDR2 FQNEAQ. Trimming removed 6 bases at V and 5 bases at J, with 17 bases between. The CDR3 is 15 residues long. CDR3 protein: CASSPTQGFHQPQHF. DNA for the CDR3: TGTGCCAGCAGTCCAACGCAGGGGTTCCATCAGCCCCAGCATTTT. Together with reference TRBV7-8 and TRBJ1-5, the CDR3 gives the full variable domain: GAGVSQSPRYKVAKRGQDVALRCDPISGHVSLFWYQQALGQGPEFLTYFQNEAQLDKSGLPSDRFFAERPEGSVSTLKIQRTQQEDSAVYLCASSPTQGFHQPQHFGDGTRLSIL.

The rearrangement links TRBV29-1 to TRBJ2-7; D is possibly TRBD1 (5 bases). The CDR3 loop spans 12 amino acids. Germline CDR1 and CDR2: SQVTM and ANQGSEA. V was cut by 3 bases and J by 6 bases, with 12 bases left in between. In nucleotides, the CDR3 is TGCAGCGTTGAGTCAGGGCTGAGCGAGCAGTACTTC. Protein: CSVESGLSEQYF.

The chain couples TRBV13 to TRBJ2-7; D is uncertain. Per the germline V gene, CDR1 is PRHDT and CDR2 is FYEKMQ (reference sequence). The V end lost 0 bases, the J end lost 3 bases, and 6 bases lay between the germline ends. The CDR3 is 13 amino acids. The CDR3 protein is CASSLGTLYEQYF. The CDR3 nucleotides read TGTGCCAGCAGCTTAGGGACTCTCTACGAGCAGTACTTC.